The 4 T cell receptor beta chains reported below all come from one sample, sequenced in a study of T cell responses to AZD1222 COVID-19 vaccine. Profiling relied on immunoSEQ multiplex PCR, and the TCRdb table lists in-frame clones only, not all of them. Here the sample spans some 120,000 clones, about nine tenths being singletons. Sequences were derived from peripheral blood, sampled on day 0 of AZD1222 vaccination. These TCRs come from an adult in good health.

This rearrangement joins TRBV12-3 or TRBV12-4 to TRBJ2-1; TRBD1 might be the D (7 bases). The CDR3 loop spans 13 amino acids. Trimming shortened V by 5 bases and J by 9 bases, and 14 bases separated the two germline ends. The CDR3 sequence is CASSPAGGTEQFF. CDR3 in DNA: TGTGCCAGCAGTCCCGCAGGGGGGACTGAGCAGTTCTTC.

The genes are TRBV5-1 and TRBJ2-5; tentative D call: TRBD2 (6 bases). The CDR3 length is 16 residues. Germline V gives CDR1 SGHRS, CDR2 YFSETQ. Trimming cost V 0 bases and J 0 bases, with 12 bases left between them. CDR3 protein: CASSLGHSGNQETQYF. CDR3 nucleotides: TGCGCCAGCAGCTTGGGGCATAGCGGTAACCAAGAGACCCAGTACTTC. The whole variable domain, filled in from reference TRBV5-1 and TRBJ2-5, reads KAGVTQTPRYLIKTRGQQVTLSCSPISGHRSVSWYQQTPGQGLQFLFEYFSETQRNKGNFPGRFSGRQFSNSRSEMNVSTLELGDSALYLCASSLGHSGNQETQYFGPGTRLLVL.

This sequence joins TRBV3-1 (or the pseudogene TRBV3-2) and TRBJ2-6; TRBD1 agrees at 9 bases. Germline CDR1 is LGHDT and CDR2 is YNNKEL (reference sequence). The CDR3 sequence is 18 residues long. V lost 4 bases to trimming and J lost 1 base; unmatched junction nucleotides: 8. The CDR3 sequence: CASSPLGTGRSGANVLTF. In DNA form, the CDR3 reads TGTGCCAGCAGCCCTTTAGGGACAGGGAGATCTGGGGCCAACGTCCTGACTTTC.

The chain employs TRBV6-5 and TRBJ1-5, with 7 bases aligning to TRBD1. The CDR3 covers 15 residues. Germline-derived CDR1 and CDR2 are MNHEY and SVGAGI. Trimming removed 4 bases from V and 7 bases from J; junction bases left unmatched: 10. As DNA, the CDR3 is TGTGCCAGCAGTTTCGACAGGGCCCTGGGGCAGCCCCAGCATTTT. Translating gives CASSFDRALGQPQHF.